These T cell receptor beta chains were read from a single sample in a study of beta chain features in type 1 diabetes. Assay: immunoSEQ multiplex PCR; the TCRdb copy retains only in-frame clones and omits some. The sample comprises 150,000 or so clones, around 8% of which are singletons, and more than 0.45% rests with the top ten. Input material: central memory CD4+ T cells from blood. The receptors shown here come from a woman under 30 with type 1 diabetes. CDR3s include the opening cysteine and the closing phenylalanine or tryptophan. The order of the fields is V gene, J gene, clone size, D gene, CDR3 DNA, CDR3 protein. The D gene is left open where the match is weak. Clone size is given for some rows only: seen once, a few or many times, or a class if the clone is expanded.

TRBV5-1	TRBJ2-1	.	TRBD1	TGCGCCAGCAGCTTGGAGACAGGGTACAATGAGCAGTTCTTC	CASSLETGYNEQFF
TRBV5-1	TRBJ2-7	few	.	TGCGCCAGCAGCTTGGTGGGACAATCCTACGAGCAGTACTTC	CASSLVGQSYEQYF
TRBV4-1	TRBJ2-1	.	.	TGCGCCAGCAGCCAAGTTGCGCTAGCCCAGTATGAGCAGTTCTTC	CASSQVALAQYEQFF
TRBV2	TRBJ2-1	.	.	TGTGCCAGCAGTGAACCCGGCGGGGAGTTCTTC	CASSEPGGEFF
TRBV18	TRBJ2-3	.	.	TGTGCCAGCTCACCTCGGAGGACGGATACGCAGTATTTT	CASSPRRTDTQYF
TRBV10-3	TRBJ1-1	.	.	TGTGCCATCAGTGAGTCGACGTTCAGGGGCGACACTGAAGCTTTCTTT	CAISESTFRGDTEAFF
TRBV30	TRBJ2-2	many	.	TGTGCCTGGAACCGCGGACTCACTTCGAACACCGGGGAGCTGTTTTTT	CAWNRGLTSNTGELFF
TRBV6-1	TRBJ2-1	few	TRBD2	TGTGCCACCGACTCCTCCGGGAGGGAGCAGTTCTTC	CATDSSGREQFF
TRBV4-1	TRBJ2-7	.	.	TGCGCCAGCAGCCAAGATCCCGGACTCAGCCCCTACGAGCAGTACTTC	CASSQDPGLSPYEQYF
TRBV15	TRBJ2-1	few	.	TGTGCCACCAGGAAAGGGTCCAGGACTTTCTACAATGAGCAGTTCTTC	CATRKGSRTFYNEQFF
TRBV6-6	TRBJ1-1	.	.	TGTGCCAGCAGTTTAGACAGAAACACTGAAGCTTTCTTT	CASSLDRNTEAFF
TRBV6-5	TRBJ2-7	few	.	TGTGCCAGCAGGCGGCAGGGTCCCTACGAGCAGTACTTC	CASRRQGPYEQYF
TRBV5-6	TRBJ1-1	few	.	TGTGCCAGCAGGCCGGGTATTATGAACACTGAAGCTTTCTTT	CASRPGIMNTEAFF
TRBV5-1	TRBJ2-1	.	TRBD2	TGCGCCAGCAGCTCGAGAGCGGGGGGGCCCGGTGAGCAGTTCTTC	CASSSRAGGPGEQFF
TRBV9	TRBJ2-2	.	TRBD2	TGTGCCAGCAGCGCTAGCGGGAGTTTGACCGGGGAGCTGTTTTTT	CASSASGSLTGELFF
TRBV7-6	TRBJ2-7	.	TRBD2	TGTGCCAGCAGCGGCGGGAGTTACGAGCAGTACTTC	CASSGGSYEQYF
TRBV5-1	TRBJ2-1	.	TRBD2	TGCGCCAGCAGCTTAGGTAGCGGGAGTCTACCCTACAATGAGCAGTTCTTC	CASSLGSGSLPYNEQFF
TRBV7-2	TRBJ2-7	few	TRBD2	TGTGCCAGCTCCCCCAGGGGCGGGGGGACCTACGAGCAGTACTTC	CASSPRGGGTYEQYF
TRBV5-1	TRBJ2-7	few	TRBD2	TGCGCCAGCAGCTTATGGGAGGGCGAGCAGTACTTC	CASSLWEGEQYF
TRBV27	TRBJ2-7	few	.	TGTGCCAGCAGTTTAGATACAGGGCCTTCCTACGAGCAGTACTTC	CASSLDTGPSYEQYF
TRBV5-1	TRBJ2-1	.	.	TGCGCCAGCAGCCCGATACTAGGGCCAGACAATGAGCAGTTCTTC	CASSPILGPDNEQFF
TRBV7-2	TRBJ1-1	.	TRBD1	TGTGCCAGCAGCTGGGGACAGGGGAAGACTGAAGCTTTCTTT	CASSWGQGKTEAFF
TRBV11-3	TRBJ2-7	.	.	TGTGCCAGCAGCTCATCAGGGGGGACCTACGAGCAGTACTTC	CASSSSGGTYEQYF
TRBV7-6	TRBJ2-3	.	TRBD2	TGTGCCAGCAGCTTAGCTAGCGGGGGATCCACCCCCAGAGATACGCAGTATTTT	CASSLASGGSTPRDTQYF
TRBV25-1	TRBJ1-2	.	.	TGTGCCAGCAGTGCGTACAGGGTTGGCTACACCTTC	CASSAYRVGYTF
TRBV7-3	TRBJ1-1	few	.	TGTGCCAGCAGCTCGACACAGGGAAGCGCTGAAGCTTTCTTT	CASSSTQGSAEAFF
TRBV18	TRBJ2-4	few	.	TGTGCCAGCTCACCACCGGGACTCAAAAACATTCAGTACTTC	CASSPPGLKNIQYF
TRBV15	TRBJ2-1	.	.	TGTGCCACCAGCAGAGAGGTGGGCCCCTACAATGAGCAGTTCTTC	CATSREVGPYNEQFF
TRBV7-8	TRBJ2-3	few	.	TGTGCCAGCAGCTTAGCCCTAGATACGCAGTATTTT	CASSLALDTQYF